This T cell receptor beta chain stems from a study of blood T cell repertoires in COVID-19. This clone showed up just a few times. Germline CDR1 and CDR2: SGHNT and YENEEA. Losses at the gene ends were 5 bases for V and 1 base for J; bases not matched to a gene: 4. The CDR3 covers 14 residues. Source study methods: Scientists estimated how many nucleated cells there were by amplifying reference gene primers. Profiling relied on immunoSEQ multiplex PCR, and the TCRdb table lists in-frame clones only, not all of them. That table furnishes V, J and clone size, whereas the DNA furnished D and trimming. The table lists about 120,000 clones, more than 70% of them singletons.

This sequence was found in a woman aged 45 to 65 with acute or convalescent COVID-19. The sequencing input was peripheral blood. The V call is TRBV11-3, the J call TRBJ2-7; 8 nucleotides align to TRBD1. DNA for the CDR3: TGTGCCAGCAGCCCCGGACAGGGTTCCTACGAGCAGTACTTC. Protein: CASSPGQGSYEQYF.